The 24 T cell receptor beta chains reported below all come from one sample, sequenced in a study of OX40 agonist ivuxolimab in advanced cancers. The repertoire was sequenced with immunoSEQ multiplex PCR; TCRdb's copy has only in-frame clones and lacks some. Of 20,000 or so clones listed, approximately 78% are singletons. The sequences come from CD4+ or CD8+ T cells sorted from blood, collected in a trial of the OX40 agonist ivuxolimab. Source of these receptors: an adult with an advanced solid tumor such as melanoma, head and neck, liver or kidney cancer.

This rearrangement joins TRBV7-2 to TRBJ2-1; D is ambiguous. The CDR3 length is 11 residues. Trimming stripped 2 bases from V and 5 bases from J, with 1 base between. Germline V gene sequence: CDR1 SGHTA, CDR2 FQGNSA. The DNA of the CDR3 is TGTGCCAGCAGCTTAAACAATGAGCAGTTCTTC. Protein product: CASSLNNEQFF. Looking up the rest from reference TRBV7-2 and TRBJ2-1 gives the full variable domain: GAGVSQSPSNKVTEKGKDVELRCDPISGHTALYWYRQSLGQGLEFLIYFQGNSAPDKSGLPSDRFSAERTGGSVSTLTIQRTQQEDSAVYLCASSLNNEQFFGPGTRLTVL.

The chain employs TRBV2 and TRBJ2-7, with TRBD2 matching over 11 bases. CDR3 length: 15 amino acids. V was clipped by 8 bases and J by 4 bases; unmatched bases: 10. Germline V gives CDR1 SNHLY, CDR2 FYNNEI. The DNA of the CDR3 is TGTGCCAGCGGAGGGGGGACTAGCGGAATGTACGAGCAGTACTTC. Encoded protein: CASGGGTSGMYEQYF.

V gene TRBV15 combines with J gene TRBJ2-3, with a weak D call TRBD2 (5 bases). This CDR3 spans 13 amino acids. CDR1 LNHNV and CDR2 YYDKDF come from the germline V gene (reference sequence). Trimming stripped 3 bases from V and 5 bases from J, with 9 bases between. CDR3 DNA sequence: TGTGCCACCAGCAGGGGCAGCGGAGATACGCAGTATTTT. Protein product: CATSRGSGDTQYF.

V gene TRBV5-4 combines with J gene TRBJ2-5; no clear D. Trimming took 4 bases from V and 5 from J, leaving 15 bases between them. Per the germline V gene, CDR1 is SGHNT and CDR2 is YYREEE (reference sequence). The CDR3 totals 14 residues. CDR3 amino acids: CASSLGGVRETQYF. The CDR3, as DNA: TGTGCCAGCAGCCTGGGTGGGGTTCGCGAGACCCAGTACTTC.

There are a few counts of this clone. The chain couples TRBV5-5 to TRBJ1-3, with D perhaps matching TRBD1 (5 bases). Germline lookup yields CDR1 SGHKS and CDR2 YYEKEE (reference sequence). Trimming took 4 bases from V and 2 from J, leaving 13 bases between them. The CDR3 is 15 residues long. The CDR3 here is CASSLGGKAGNTIYF. CDR3 in DNA: TGTGCCAGCAGCCTTGGGGGAAAGGCTGGAAACACCATATATTTT.

V and J are TRBV12-5 and TRBJ2-7; 9 nucleotides agree with TRBD1. The trim removed 1 base at V and 3 bases at J, leaving 7 bases unmatched. The CDR3 length is 16 residues. Germline-derived CDR1 and CDR2 are LGHNT and FRNRAP. DNA of the CDR3: TGTGCTAGTGGTTTGGACCCGGGACAGGGTGACTACGAGCAGTACTTC. Its translation is CASGLDPGQGDYEQYF.

J is TRBJ2-5 and V is TRBV28, with D possibly TRBD2 on 7 matching bases. The CDR3 is 14 amino acids. The germline V gene encodes CDR1 MDHEN and CDR2 SYDVKM. Trimming removed 7 bases from V and 5 bases from J, with 17 bases in between. CDR3 region: CASTLRGASETQYF. CDR3 nucleotide sequence: TGTGCCAGCACCCTCCGGGGGGCAAGTGAGACCCAGTACTTC.

The chain links TRBV7-6 to TRBJ1-1; 9 positions match TRBD1. This CDR3 has 15 residues. CDR1 is SGHVS and CDR2 is FNYEAQ in the germline V gene. Trimming cost V 1 base and J 9 bases; bases outside gene matches: 9. In DNA form, the CDR3 reads TGTGCCAGCAGCTTAGACCTAACAGGGGGCTCCCAAGCTTTCTTT. This sequence encodes CASSLDLTGGSQAFF.

This clone came up a few times. The gene calls are TRBV28 and TRBJ2-4; D is unresolved. V lost 3 bases and J 0 bases, leaving 9 bases between the germline ends. Germline assignment: CDR1 MDHEN and CDR2 SYDVKM. The CDR3 length is 15 residues. CDR3 bases: TGTGCCAGCAGTTTGACGGGCCTAGCCAAAAACATTCAGTACTTC. Its protein is CASSLTGLAKNIQYF.

The V and J genes are TRBV28 and TRBJ2-1; a weak D match, TRBD1 (6 bases). V lost 10 bases, J lost 3 bases, and 10 bases lay in between. This CDR3 region has 12 residues. In germline, CDR1 is MDHEN, CDR2 SYDVKM. The CDR3 here is CAIQGSYNEQFF. The CDR3 coding sequence is TGTGCCATACAGGGAAGCTACAATGAGCAGTTCTTC. Full variable domain (remainder filled in from reference TRBV28 and TRBJ2-1): DVKVTQSSRYLVKRTGEKVFLECVQDMDHENMFWYRQDPGLGLRLIYFSYDVKMKEKGDIPEGYSVSREKKERFSLILESASTNQTSMYLCAIQGSYNEQFFGPGTRLTVL.

The CDR3 DNA reads TGTGCCAGCAGCTTAGTGGACCTGGACTCTTACACCGGGGAGCTGTTTTTT. Amino acid sequence: CASSLVDLDSYTGELFF. This chain links TRBV13 with TRBJ2-2; possibly TRBD2 for D (5 bases). In germline, CDR1 is PRHDT, CDR2 FYEKMQ (reference sequence). Trimming took 1 base from V and 3 from J, leaving 15 bases between them. This CDR3 is 17 amino acids long.

The chain employs TRBV6-5 and TRBJ1-5, with TRBD1 identical over 12 bases. V was clipped by 5 bases and J by 7 bases; unmatched bases: 6. The CDR3 has 15 amino acids. CDR1 MNHEY and CDR2 SVGAGI come from the germline V gene. The CDR3 spells CASSRGQGANQPQHF. CDR3 sequence (DNA): TGTGCCAGCAGTCGGGGACAGGGGGCGAACCAGCCCCAGCATTTT.

Only a few counts were recorded for this clone. The chain uses TRBV6-1 and TRBJ2-7, with a tentative D call TRBD2 (6 bases). Germline V CDR1 and CDR2: MNHNS, SASEGT. Trimming removed 5 bases from V and 5 bases from J, with 19 bases in between. The CDR3 covers 15 residues. The CDR3 region is CASSFGPTSVDEQYF. The CDR3 region has the DNA TGTGCCAGCAGTTTTGGACCGACTAGTGTCGACGAGCAGTACTTC.

A few counts support this clone. The V gene is TRBV7-2, the J gene TRBJ2-5; 7 bases fit TRBD2. V lost 5 bases, J lost 4 bases, and 16 bases stayed unmatched. The CDR3 contains 17 residues. In germline, CDR1 is SGHTA, CDR2 FQGNSA. The CDR3 nucleotides are TGTGCCAGCAGCCTCAGGGACTTTCCCTGGGAGGGAGAGACCCAGTACTTC. Encoded protein: CASSLRDFPWEGETQYF.

The chain employs TRBV7-8 and TRBJ2-1; the match to TRBD2 covers 14 bases. Germline V gives CDR1 SGHVS, CDR2 FQNEAQ. The CDR3 is 20 residues long. Losses at the gene ends were 7 bases for V and 4 bases for J; bases not matched to a gene: 18. In nucleotides, the CDR3 is TGTGCCAGCACCCAGACCCGACTAGCGGGAGGGCCGATGTTTTACAATGAGCAGTTCTTC. It yields the protein CASTQTRLAGGPMFYNEQFF. The full variable domain, in which reference TRBV7-8 and TRBJ2-1 provide the parts outside the CDR3, is GAGVSQSPRYKVAKRGQDVALRCDPISGHVSLFWYQQALGQGPEFLTYFQNEAQLDKSGLPSDRFFAERPEGSVSTLKIQRTQQEDSAVYLCASTQTRLAGGPMFYNEQFFGPGTRLTVL.

The chain combines TRBV13 with TRBJ1-6; D is ambiguous. The CDR3 spans 12 residues. From germline, CDR1 is PRHDT and CDR2 FYEKMQ (reference sequence). Trimming stripped 3 bases from V and 9 bases from J, with 6 bases between. The CDR3 reads CASSFGVSPLHF. CDR3 bases: TGTGCCAGCAGCTTCGGAGTTTCACCCCTCCACTTT.

V is TRBV9 and J is TRBJ2-7; possible D gene TRBD2, 6 bases. CDR3 length equals 15 residues. V shed 0 bases and J shed 1 base, with 11 bases lying between them. The germline CDR1 and CDR2 sequences are SGDLS and YYNGEE. The CDR3 nucleotides read TGTGCCAGCAGCGTAGAGGCTAGCGTTTCCTACGAGCAGTACTTC. It translates to CASSVEASVSYEQYF.

The V and J genes are TRBV19 and TRBJ2-1, with D perhaps matching TRBD1 (5 bases). The CDR3 is 13 residues long. Germline V CDR1 and CDR2: LNHDA, SQIVND (reference sequence). Trimming left V 3 bases short and J 4 bases short, with 7 bases between. The CDR3 here is CASSIDSYNEQFF. CDR3 in DNA: TGTGCCAGTAGTATTGACAGTTACAATGAGCAGTTCTTC.

The rearrangement uses TRBV4-1 and TRBJ1-1; D is unclear. The germline V and J ends were trimmed by 1 base and 0 bases, with 9 bases remaining between them. Germline V gene lookup returns CDR1 MGHRA and CDR2 YSYEKL. The CDR3 has 15 amino acids. Written as DNA, the CDR3 is TGCGCCAGCAGCCAAGGAACAGACATGAACACTGAAGCTTTCTTT. This gives the protein CASSQGTDMNTEAFF.

V is TRBV29-1 and J is TRBJ2-7, with D unclear. The germline V and J ends were trimmed by 4 bases and 0 bases, with 10 bases remaining between them. Germline V gene data show CDR1 as SQVTM and CDR2 as ANQGSEA. The CDR3 has 13 amino acids. The CDR3 here is CSVVGRTSYEQYF. CDR3 in DNA: TGCAGCGTTGTAGGGCGGACCTCCTACGAGCAGTACTTC.

The V gene is TRBV13, the J gene TRBJ2-1; the D call may be TRBD1 or TRBD2 (5 bases each). Looked up from germline, CDR1 is PRHDT and CDR2 is FYEKMQ (reference sequence). V was clipped by 5 bases and J by 8 bases, with 25 bases between them. This CDR3 is 17 amino acids long. The CDR3 protein is CASSPRPPGAGGDEQFF. The CDR3 DNA reads TGTGCCAGCAGCCCCCGCCCGCCCGGGGCTGGAGGTGATGAGCAGTTCTTC.

The chain carries TRBV13 and TRBJ2-7; D call uncertain. Germline CDR1 reads PRHDT; CDR2 reads FYEKMQ (reference sequence). V gave up 0 bases and J gave up 0 bases, with 3 bases separating them. CDR3 length: 13 amino acids. The DNA for the CDR3 is TGTGCCAGCAGCTTAGGGCTCTCCTACGAGCAGTACTTC. Translation: CASSLGLSYEQYF.

The chain uses TRBV2 and TRBJ2-3; 11 nucleotides match TRBD1. Germline-derived CDR1 and CDR2 are SNHLY and FYNNEI. The CDR3 extends over 14 amino acids. Trimming removed 4 bases from V and 5 bases from J; junction bases left unmatched: 2. CDR3 in amino acids: CASSAGQGVDTQYF. CDR3 coding DNA: TGTGCCAGCAGTGCGGGACAGGGGGTAGATACGCAGTATTTT.

The chain is built from TRBV27 and TRBJ1-5, with TRBD1 identical over 8 bases. Germline V gene data show CDR1 as MNHEY and CDR2 as SMNVEV (reference sequence). After removal of 6 bases from V and 0 bases from J, the junction contained 4 bases not matched to a gene. The CDR3 loop spans 15 amino acids. CDR3 loop: CASRGQAYSNQPQHF. CDR3 bases: TGTGCCAGCAGGGGACAGGCGTATAGCAATCAGCCCCAGCATTTT.